These 23 T cell receptor beta chains came from one sample sequenced in a study of CD8+CD57+ T cells in acquired aplastic anemia. Selection for sequencing was limited to patients who had shown CD8+CD57+ cell expansion by flow cytometry. Template material for TCR beta VDJ and CDR3 profiling consisted of genomic DNA. TCRdb reprocessed the reads with MiXCR, giving one entry per CDR3 protein. The sample holds 160,000 or so distinct CDR3 sequences; over 55% are singletons and the top ten take around 45%. Sequenced input: sorted CD4+, CD8+, or CD8+CD57+ T cells (not recorded which) from PBMCs. These receptors were obtained from a human donor with aplastic anemia.

The genes are TRBV13 and TRBJ2-3, with 11 nucleotides matching TRBD2. The germline gives CDR1 PRHDT, CDR2 FYEKMQ (reference sequence). The CDR3 extends over 15 amino acids. V shed 3 bases, J shed 4 bases, and the junction held 3 bases outside the gene matches. This CDR3 is CASSFTSGGSDTQYF. The CDR3 nucleotides are TGTGCCAGCAGCTTTACTAGCGGGGGATCAGATACGCAGTATTTT.

V is TRBV7-9 and J is TRBJ1-6, with no clear D. This CDR3 contains 13 residues. V was pared by 5 bases and J by 6 bases, with 8 bases between. In germline, CDR1 is SEHNR, CDR2 FQNEAQ (reference sequence). The CDR3 here is CASSPARNSPLHF. The CDR3, as DNA: TGTGCCAGCAGCCCAGCGCGTAATTCACCCCTCCACTTT.

This clonotype has only a few counts. The chain joins TRBV24-1 to TRBJ1-3; no reliable D call. This CDR3 comprises 13 residues. The V gene lost 7 bases and the J gene lost 0 bases, with 6 bases spanning the gap. CDR1 and CDR2 from the germline V gene are KGHDR and SFDVKD. CDR3 loop: CATRELSGNTIYF. CDR3 DNA sequence: TGTGCCACCAGGGAGCTCTCTGGAAACACCATATATTTT.

V is TRBV24-1 and J is TRBJ2-1; 8 positions agree with TRBD2. This CDR3 is 17 amino acids long. The V segment lost 9 bases and the J segment 1 base; nucleotides outside the gene matches: 13. Germline loops: CDR1 KGHDR, CDR2 SFDVKD. The CDR3 DNA is TGTGCCACCGGCGCGGCGGGGGGAAGTGGGTCCTACAATGAGCAGTTCTTC. It encodes CATGAAGGSGSYNEQFF.

V and J are TRBV7-3 and TRBJ2-3, with D perhaps matching TRBD1 (5 bases). Germline V gene lookup returns CDR1 SGHTA and CDR2 FQGTGA. The CDR3 consists of 15 residues. The germline V and J ends were trimmed by 4 bases and 6 bases, with 17 bases remaining between them. The CDR3 bases are TGTGCCAGCAGCTCCAAGCAGGGCCCGACGGATACGCAGTATTTT. Translation gives CASSSKQGPTDTQYF.

This chain links TRBV24-1 with TRBJ2-7; D might be TRBD1 or TRBD2, each matching 5 bases. The CDR3 consists of 13 residues. V lost 7 bases and J 4 bases, leaving 13 bases between the germline ends. Germline CDR1 is KGHDR and CDR2 is SFDVKD. CDR3 region: CATRDRGGYEQYF. CDR3 DNA: TGTGCCACCAGGGACCGTGGGGGATACGAGCAGTACTTC.

The V gene is TRBV3-1, the J gene TRBJ2-7, with 11 bases lining up with TRBD1. CDR3 length equals 16 residues. Germline V gene data show CDR1 as LGHDT and CDR2 as YNNKEL (reference sequence). Germline trimming cut 2 bases from V and 4 bases from J; bases unmatched to any gene: 7. CDR3 nucleotide sequence: TGTGCCAGCAGCCAACCGACGGACAGGGGGCTTTACGAGCAGTACTTC. Translation: CASSQPTDRGLYEQYF.

Written as DNA, the CDR3 is TGCAGTGCACTGACGGGTGGTTTAGGGACCCAGTACTTC. This translates into CSALTGGLGTQYF. The genes are TRBV20-1 and TRBJ2-5; the D is unclear. The CDR3 is 13 residues long. Deletions cut 6 bases from V and 7 bases from J, with 18 bases between. In germline, CDR1 is DFQATT, CDR2 SNEGSKA (reference sequence).

The rearrangement links TRBV15 to TRBJ1-6; D not certain. Germline V gene sequence: CDR1 LNHNV, CDR2 YYDKDF (reference sequence). With 4 bases removed from V and 7 bases from J, the gap between germline ends came to 5 bases. CDR3 length equals 12 residues. CDR3 sequence (DNA): TGTGCCACCAGCACCGGGAATTCACCCCTCCACTTT. It codes for CATSTGNSPLHF. The full variable domain, completed using reference TRBV15 and TRBJ1-6, is DAMVIQNPRYQVTQFGKPVTLSCSQTLNHNVMYWYQQKSSQAPKLLFHYYDKDFNNEADTPDNFQSRRPNTSFCFLDIRSPGLGDTAMYLCATSTGNSPLHFGNGTRLTVT.

This sequence joins TRBV20-1 and TRBJ1-2, with D unresolved. V was cut by 7 bases and J by 7 bases, with 16 bases left in between. CDR1 is DFQATT and CDR2 is SNEGSKA in the germline V gene (reference sequence). This CDR3 contains 12 residues. The CDR3 DNA follows: TGCAGTGAGGAGGGAGGGCTCGGTGGCTACACCTTC. Protein product: CSEEGGLGGYTF.

The chain recombines TRBV7-9 with TRBJ2-7; no clear D. This CDR3 has 13 amino acids. Germline V CDR1 and CDR2: SEHNR, FQNEAQ (reference sequence). Trimming pared 1 base from V and 3 bases from J, leaving 7 bases between. This CDR3 reads CASSLGTYYEQYF. The CDR3 coding sequence is TGTGCCAGCAGCTTAGGCACCTACTACGAGCAGTACTTC. The full variable domain, completed using reference TRBV7-9 and TRBJ2-7, is DTGVSQNPRHKITKRGQNVTFRCDPISEHNRLYWYRQTLGQGPEFLTYFQNEAQLEKSRLLSDRFSAERPKGSFSTLEIQRTEQGDSAMYLCASSLGTYYEQYFGPGTRLTVT.

The rearrangement links TRBV7-9 to TRBJ1-2, with D perhaps TRBD1 (6 bases). Germline V lookup: CDR1 SEHNR, CDR2 FQNEAQ (reference sequence). V lost 2 bases and J lost 4, with 8 bases in between. The CDR3 totals 13 residues. Here the CDR3 reads CASSLRGAYGYTF. CDR3 DNA: TGTGCCAGCAGCTTACGGGGGGCCTATGGCTACACCTTC.

The chain recombines TRBV9 with TRBJ2-7; D is possibly TRBD2 (5 bases). This CDR3 comprises 16 residues. V lost 0 bases to trimming and J lost 0 bases, with 13 bases between them. Per germline, CDR1 SGDLS and CDR2 YYNGEE. CDR3 protein: CASSVAPSGGSYEQYF. The CDR3 nucleotides are TGTGCCAGCAGCGTAGCTCCAAGCGGAGGCTCCTACGAGCAGTACTTC. Based on the CDR3 plus reference TRBV9 and TRBJ2-7, the full variable domain is DSGVTQTPKHLITATGQRVTLRCSPRSGDLSVYWYQQSLDQGLQFLIQYYNGEERAKGNILERFSAQQFPDLHSELNLSSLELGDSALYFCASSVAPSGGSYEQYFGPGTRLTVT.

This clonotype has a single count. The chain uses TRBV7-2 and TRBJ2-1; TRBD2 matches at 11 bases. Germline lookup yields CDR1 SGHTA and CDR2 FQGNSA. The CDR3 is made up of 16 amino acids. V dropped 2 bases and J dropped 7; count of bases not matched to a gene: 7. The CDR3 spells CASSLSGTSGGNEQFF. CDR3 bases: TGTGCCAGCAGCTTATCCGGGACTAGCGGAGGAAATGAGCAGTTCTTC.

This chain links TRBV10-2 with TRBJ1-6; D not resolved. The V gene lost 6 bases and the J gene lost 7 bases, with 7 bases spanning the gap. CDR1 is WSHSY and CDR2 is SAAADI in the germline V gene. The CDR3 length is 12 residues. The CDR3 nucleotides are TGCGCCAGCAGAGTGTGGAATTCACCCCTCCACTTT. Translation gives CASRVWNSPLHF.

This clonotype was counted ten times or more. The chain employs TRBV20-1 and TRBJ2-5; D perhaps matches TRBD2 (7 bases). From germline, CDR1 is DFQATT and CDR2 SNEGSKA (reference sequence). V was clipped by 5 bases and J by 5 bases, with 15 bases between them. This CDR3 has 13 amino acids. In DNA form, the CDR3 reads TGCAGTGCTCCCGAGGGGGGGATGGAGACCCAGTACTTC. Translating gives CSAPEGGMETQYF.

This clonotype turned up a few times. CDR3 in amino acids: CSARTDGEQYF. The CDR3 DNA sequence: TGCAGTGCTAGAACAGACGGCGAGCAGTACTTC. This sequence joins TRBV20-1 and TRBJ2-7, with unresolved D. The CDR3 has 11 residues. The ends were cut back, 2 bases at V and 6 bases at J, with 8 bases in the middle. Germline V gives CDR1 DFQATT, CDR2 SNEGSKA (reference sequence).

V is TRBV20-1 and J is TRBJ2-7, with no clear D. The CDR3 covers 12 residues. Germline-derived CDR1 and CDR2 are DFQATT and SNEGSKA (reference sequence). V was shortened by 1 base and J by 11 bases, with 15 bases between the two germline ends. The CDR3 sequence is CSARARTSSEYF. The CDR3 DNA reads as TGCAGTGCTAGAGCGAGAACCTCGTCGGAGTACTTC.

The chain has TRBV25-1 and TRBJ1-5, with 7 bases fitting TRBD1. The CDR3 runs 14 residues. CDR1 is MGHDK and CDR2 is SYGVNS in the germline V gene. CDR3 DNA sequence: TGTGCTAGAGTCGTCGACAGGGTCAATCAGCCCCAGCATTTT. Amino acids: CARVVDRVNQPQHF.

The rearrangement uses TRBV7-9 and TRBJ2-7, with 13 bases fitting TRBD2. The J segment lost 0 bases and the V segment lost 0 bases, leaving 5 bases of the junction unmatched. This CDR3 is built from 18 residues. Germline V CDR1 and CDR2: SEHNR, FQNEAQ (reference sequence). In DNA, the CDR3 is TGTGCCAGCAGCTTAGCAGGGACTAGCGGGGCCCTCTCCTACGAGCAGTACTTC. Translating gives CASSLAGTSGALSYEQYF.

CDR3 in amino acids: CATSDLSGGYTF. Here the CDR3 DNA reads TGTGCCACCAGTGATTTGTCAGGCGGCTACACCTTC. The V call is TRBV24-1, the J call TRBJ1-2; D not certain. Trimming cost V 0 bases and J 8 bases, with 6 bases left between them. The CDR3 extends over 12 amino acids. Germline CDR1 is KGHDR and CDR2 is SFDVKD.

V gene TRBV27 combines with J gene TRBJ2-7; weak D call: TRBD2 (7 bases). Germline V gives CDR1 MNHEY, CDR2 SMNVEV (reference sequence). Trimming removed 5 bases from V and 4 bases from J, with 18 bases in between. This CDR3 is 15 amino acids long. The DNA of the CDR3 is TGTGCCAGCAGTCCCGCGGCGGGGGCGGGGTACGAGCAGTACTTC. This translates into CASSPAAGAGYEQYF.

This clonotype was seen only once. This rearrangement joins TRBV20-1 to TRBJ2-7; possible D gene TRBD1, 7 bases. Looked up from germline, CDR1 is DFQATT and CDR2 is SNEGSKA (reference sequence). V lost 5 bases and J 8 bases, leaving 28 bases between the germline ends. The CDR3 covers 16 residues. This CDR3 reads CSAPRQGGGSQPQQYF. CDR3 DNA: TGCAGTGCTCCCCGACAGGGAGGTGGCTCTCAGCCCCAGCAGTACTTC.